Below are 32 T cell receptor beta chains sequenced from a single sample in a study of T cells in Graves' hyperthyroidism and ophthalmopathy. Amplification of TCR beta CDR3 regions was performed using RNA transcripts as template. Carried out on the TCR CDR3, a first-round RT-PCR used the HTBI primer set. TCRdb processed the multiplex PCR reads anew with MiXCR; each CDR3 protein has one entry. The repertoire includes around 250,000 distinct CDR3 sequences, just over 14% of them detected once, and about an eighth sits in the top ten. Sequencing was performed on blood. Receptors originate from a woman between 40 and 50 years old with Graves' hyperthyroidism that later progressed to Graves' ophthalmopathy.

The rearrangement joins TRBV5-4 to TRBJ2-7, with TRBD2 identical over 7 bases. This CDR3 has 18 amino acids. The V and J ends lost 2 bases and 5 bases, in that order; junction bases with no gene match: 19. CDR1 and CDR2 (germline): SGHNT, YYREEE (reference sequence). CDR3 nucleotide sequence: TGTGCCAGCAGCTTATGGGACTACCCCTTCCCCAACGAACACGAGCAGTACTTC. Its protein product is CASSLWDYPFPNEHEQYF.

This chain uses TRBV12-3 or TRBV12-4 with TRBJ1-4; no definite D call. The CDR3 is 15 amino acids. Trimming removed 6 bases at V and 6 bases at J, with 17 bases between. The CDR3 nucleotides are TGTGCCAGCAGCATCAAACGGCCCGGGTATGAAAAACTGTTTTTT. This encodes CASSIKRPGYEKLFF.

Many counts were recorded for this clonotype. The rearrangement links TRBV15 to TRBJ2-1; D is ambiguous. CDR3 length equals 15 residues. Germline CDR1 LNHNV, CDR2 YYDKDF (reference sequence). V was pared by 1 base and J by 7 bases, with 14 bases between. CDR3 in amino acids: CATSRVELFRNEQFF. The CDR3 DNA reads TGTGCCACCAGCAGAGTTGAGTTATTTAGGAATGAGCAGTTCTTC.

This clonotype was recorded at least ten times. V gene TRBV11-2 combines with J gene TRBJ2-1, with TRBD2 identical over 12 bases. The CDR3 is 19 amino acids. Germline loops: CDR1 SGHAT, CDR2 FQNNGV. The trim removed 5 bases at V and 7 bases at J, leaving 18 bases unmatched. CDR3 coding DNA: TGTGCCAGCAGCCCCGTGGACAGGGCGACTAGCGGGAGACGGAATGAGCAGTTCTTC. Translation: CASSPVDRATSGRRNEQFF.

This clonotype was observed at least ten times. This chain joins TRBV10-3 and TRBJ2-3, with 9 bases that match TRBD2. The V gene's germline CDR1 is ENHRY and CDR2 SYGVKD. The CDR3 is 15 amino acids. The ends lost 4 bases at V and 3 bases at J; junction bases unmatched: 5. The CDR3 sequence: CAISGIAGETDTQYF. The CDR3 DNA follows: TGTGCCATCAGTGGAATAGCGGGAGAGACAGATACGCAGTATTTT.

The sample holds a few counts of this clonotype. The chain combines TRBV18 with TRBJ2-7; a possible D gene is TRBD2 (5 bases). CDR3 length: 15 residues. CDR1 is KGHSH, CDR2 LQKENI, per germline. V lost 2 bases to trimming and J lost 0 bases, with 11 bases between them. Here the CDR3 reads CASSPLEANSYEQYF. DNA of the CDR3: TGTGCCAGCTCACCATTGGAGGCTAACTCCTACGAGCAGTACTTC.

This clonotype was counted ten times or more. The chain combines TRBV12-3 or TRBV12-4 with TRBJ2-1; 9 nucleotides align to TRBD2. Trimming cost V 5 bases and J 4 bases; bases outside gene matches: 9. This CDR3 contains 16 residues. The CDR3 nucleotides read TGTGCCAGCAGTCGTAGCGGGAGTACGGATTACAATGAGCAGTTCTTC. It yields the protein CASSRSGSTDYNEQFF.

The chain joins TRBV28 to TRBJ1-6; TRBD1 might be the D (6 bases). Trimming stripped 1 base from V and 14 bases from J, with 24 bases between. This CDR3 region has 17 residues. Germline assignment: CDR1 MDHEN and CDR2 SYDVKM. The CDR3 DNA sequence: TGTGCCAGCAGTTTATTGATAGGGGGAAACTTTAATGCAACCCTCCACTTT. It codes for CASSLLIGGNFNATLHF.

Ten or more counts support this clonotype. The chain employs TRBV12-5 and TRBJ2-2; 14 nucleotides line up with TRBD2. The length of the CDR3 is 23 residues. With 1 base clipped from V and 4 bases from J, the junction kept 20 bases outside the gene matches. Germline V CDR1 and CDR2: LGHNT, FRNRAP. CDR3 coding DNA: TGTGCTAGTGGTTTGGGACAAAAGGGGACTAGCGGGGGTGCCTTTATGGGCACCGGGGAGCTGTTTTTT. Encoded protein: CASGLGQKGTSGGAFMGTGELFF. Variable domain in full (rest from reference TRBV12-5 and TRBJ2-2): DARVTQTPRHKVTEMGQEVTMRCQPILGHNTVFWYRQTMMQGLELLAYFRNRAPLDDSGMPKDRFSAEMPDATLATLKIQPSEPRDSAVYFCASGLGQKGTSGGAFMGTGELFFGEGSRLTVL.

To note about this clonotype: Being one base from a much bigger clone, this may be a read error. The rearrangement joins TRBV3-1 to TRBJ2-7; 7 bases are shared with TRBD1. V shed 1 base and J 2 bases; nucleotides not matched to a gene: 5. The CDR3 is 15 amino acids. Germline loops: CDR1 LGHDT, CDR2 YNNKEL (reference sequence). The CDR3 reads CASSQVSQGTYEQYF. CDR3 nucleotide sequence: TGTGCCAGCAGCCAAGTATCACAGGGGACCTACGAGCAGTACTTC.

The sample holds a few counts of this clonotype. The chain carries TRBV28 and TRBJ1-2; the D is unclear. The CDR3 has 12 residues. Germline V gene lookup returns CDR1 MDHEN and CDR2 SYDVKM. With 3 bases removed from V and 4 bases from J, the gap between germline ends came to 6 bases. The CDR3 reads CASSLKVYGYTF. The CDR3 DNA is TGTGCCAGCAGTTTGAAGGTCTATGGCTACACCTTC.

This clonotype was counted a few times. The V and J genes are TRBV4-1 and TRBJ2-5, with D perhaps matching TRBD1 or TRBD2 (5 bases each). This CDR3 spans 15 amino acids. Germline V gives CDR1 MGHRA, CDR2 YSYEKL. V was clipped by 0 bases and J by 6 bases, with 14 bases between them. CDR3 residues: CASSQDTPGRKTQYF. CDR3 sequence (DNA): TGCGCCAGCAGCCAAGATACTCCAGGGAGAAAGACCCAGTACTTC.

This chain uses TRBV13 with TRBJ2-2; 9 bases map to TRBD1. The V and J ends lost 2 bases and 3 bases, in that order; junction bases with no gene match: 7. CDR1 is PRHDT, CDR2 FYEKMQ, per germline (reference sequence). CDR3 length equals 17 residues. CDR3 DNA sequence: TGTGCCAGCAGCTTAATGGGACAGGGTCGTTACACCGGGGAGCTGTTTTTT. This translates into CASSLMGQGRYTGELFF.

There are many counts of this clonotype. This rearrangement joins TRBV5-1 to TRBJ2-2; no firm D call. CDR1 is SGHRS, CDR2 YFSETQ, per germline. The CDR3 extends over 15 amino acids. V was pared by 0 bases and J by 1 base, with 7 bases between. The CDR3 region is CASSLGQENTGELFF. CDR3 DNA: TGCGCCAGCAGCTTGGGACAAGAGAACACCGGGGAGCTGTTTTTT.

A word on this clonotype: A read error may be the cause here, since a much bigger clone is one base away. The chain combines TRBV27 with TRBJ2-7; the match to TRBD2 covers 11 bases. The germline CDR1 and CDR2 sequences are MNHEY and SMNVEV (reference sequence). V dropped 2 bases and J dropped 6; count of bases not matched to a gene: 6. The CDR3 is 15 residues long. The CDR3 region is CASSLGTSGESEQYF. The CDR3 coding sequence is TGTGCCAGCAGTTTAGGGACTAGCGGAGAATCCGAGCAGTACTTC.

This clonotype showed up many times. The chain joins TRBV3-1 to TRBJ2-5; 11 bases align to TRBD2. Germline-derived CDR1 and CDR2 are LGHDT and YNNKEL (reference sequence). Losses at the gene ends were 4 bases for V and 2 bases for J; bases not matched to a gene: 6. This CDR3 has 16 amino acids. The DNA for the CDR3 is TGTGCCAGCAGCCGCCCGGGACTAGCGGAACAAGAGACCCAGTACTTC. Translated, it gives CASSRPGLAEQETQYF.

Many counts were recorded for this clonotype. The CDR3 DNA follows: TGTGCTTCGGGCCGGAACCAAGAGACCCAGTACTTC. It yields the protein CASGRNQETQYF. This sequence joins TRBV7-8 and TRBJ2-5; no reliable D call. The CDR3 totals 12 residues. CDR1 and CDR2 (germline): SGHVS, FQNEAQ.

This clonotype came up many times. For the CDR3, the DNA is TGTGCCAGCAGCTTAGGTCCAAGGGGCAGCGGTGAAAAACTGTTTTTT. Amino acid sequence: CASSLGPRGSGEKLFF. The chain is built from TRBV11-2 and TRBJ1-4; weak D call: TRBD1 (5 bases). This CDR3 has 16 residues. V lost 1 base and J lost 7, with 16 bases in between. Germline V gene data show CDR1 as SGHAT and CDR2 as FQNNGV.

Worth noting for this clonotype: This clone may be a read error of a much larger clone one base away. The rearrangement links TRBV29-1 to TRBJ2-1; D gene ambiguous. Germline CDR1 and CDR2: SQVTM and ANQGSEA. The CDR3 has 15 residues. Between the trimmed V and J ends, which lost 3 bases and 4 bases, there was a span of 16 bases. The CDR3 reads CSVDPDGERYNEQFF. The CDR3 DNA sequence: TGCAGCGTTGACCCCGACGGAGAGAGGTACAATGAGCAGTTCTTC.

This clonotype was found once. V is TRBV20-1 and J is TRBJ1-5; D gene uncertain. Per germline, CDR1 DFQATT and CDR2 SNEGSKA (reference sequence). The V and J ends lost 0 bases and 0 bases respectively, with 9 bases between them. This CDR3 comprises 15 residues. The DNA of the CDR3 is TGCAGTGCTAGAGATGGCGGAAATAGCAATCAGCCCCAGCATTTT. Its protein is CSARDGGNSNQPQHF.

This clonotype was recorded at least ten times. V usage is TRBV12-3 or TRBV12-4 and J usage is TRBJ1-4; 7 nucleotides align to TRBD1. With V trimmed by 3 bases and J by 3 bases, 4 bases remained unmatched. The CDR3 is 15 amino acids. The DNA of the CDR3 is TGTGCCAGCAGTTTGACAGGGTGGGCTAATGAAAAACTGTTTTTT. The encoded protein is CASSLTGWANEKLFF.

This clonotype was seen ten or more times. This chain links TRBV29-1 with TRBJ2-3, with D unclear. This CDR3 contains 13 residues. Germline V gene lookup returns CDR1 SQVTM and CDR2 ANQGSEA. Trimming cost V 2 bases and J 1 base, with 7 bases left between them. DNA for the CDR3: TGCAGCGTTGAAATCGCGGGCACAGATACGCAGTATTTT. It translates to CSVEIAGTDTQYF.

The CDR3 DNA follows: TGTGCCAGCAGTACCCGGACTAGCGTCGGAGAGACCCAGTACTTC. Translated, it gives CASSTRTSVGETQYF. This rearrangement joins TRBV2 to TRBJ2-5; 9 bases agree with TRBD2. There are 15 residues in the CDR3. Germline V gene data show CDR1 as SNHLY and CDR2 as FYNNEI. Losses at the gene ends were 5 bases for V and 4 bases for J; bases not matched to a gene: 8.

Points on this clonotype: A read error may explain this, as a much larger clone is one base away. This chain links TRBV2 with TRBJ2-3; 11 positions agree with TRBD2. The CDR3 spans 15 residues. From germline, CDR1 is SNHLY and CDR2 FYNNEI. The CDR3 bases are TGTGCCAGCAGACCTACTAGCGGGAGCACAGATACGCGGTATTTT. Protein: CASRPTSGSTDTRYF.

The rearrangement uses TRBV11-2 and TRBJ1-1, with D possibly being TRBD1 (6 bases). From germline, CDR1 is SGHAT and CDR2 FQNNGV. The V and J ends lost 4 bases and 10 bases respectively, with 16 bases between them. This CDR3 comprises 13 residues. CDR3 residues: CASSWGGGGGAFF. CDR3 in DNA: TGTGCCAGCAGCTGGGGGGGGGGCGGTGGAGCTTTCTTT.

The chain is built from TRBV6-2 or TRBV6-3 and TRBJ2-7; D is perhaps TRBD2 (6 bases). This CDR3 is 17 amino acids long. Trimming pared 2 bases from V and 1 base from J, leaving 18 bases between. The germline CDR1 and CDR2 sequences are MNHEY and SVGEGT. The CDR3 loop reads CASSYRGTSLGSYEQYF. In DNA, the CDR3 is TGTGCCAGCAGTTACCGTGGGACTTCCCTAGGGTCCTACGAGCAGTACTTC.

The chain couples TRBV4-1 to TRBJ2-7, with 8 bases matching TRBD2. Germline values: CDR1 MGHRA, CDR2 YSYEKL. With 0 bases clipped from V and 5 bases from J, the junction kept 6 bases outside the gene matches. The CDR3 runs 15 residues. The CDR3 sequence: CASSQDRGGGDEQYF. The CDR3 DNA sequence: TGCGCCAGCAGCCAAGATCGGGGGGGCGGGGACGAGCAGTACTTC.

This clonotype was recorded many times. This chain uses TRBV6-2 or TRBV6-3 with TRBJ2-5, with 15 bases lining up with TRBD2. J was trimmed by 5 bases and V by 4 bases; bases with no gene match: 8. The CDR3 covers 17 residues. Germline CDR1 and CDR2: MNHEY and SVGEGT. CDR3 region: CASSFPIGTSGRETQYF. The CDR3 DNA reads TGTGCCAGCAGTTTCCCCATCGGGACTAGCGGGAGGGAGACCCAGTACTTC.

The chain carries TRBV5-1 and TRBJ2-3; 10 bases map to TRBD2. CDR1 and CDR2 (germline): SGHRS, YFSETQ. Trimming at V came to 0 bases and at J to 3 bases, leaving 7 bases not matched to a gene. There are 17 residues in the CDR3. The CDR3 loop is CASSLEASGSGTDTQYF. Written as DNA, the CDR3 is TGCGCCAGCAGCTTGGAGGCTAGCGGGAGTGGTACAGATACGCAGTATTTT.

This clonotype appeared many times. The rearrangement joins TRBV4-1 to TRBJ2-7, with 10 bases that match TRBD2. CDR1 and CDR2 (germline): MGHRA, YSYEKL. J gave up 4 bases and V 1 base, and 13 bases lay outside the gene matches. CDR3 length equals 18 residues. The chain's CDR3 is CASSQALAGLLLSYEQYF. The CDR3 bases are TGCGCCAGCAGCCAAGCACTAGCGGGATTGTTGTTGAGTTACGAGCAGTACTTC.

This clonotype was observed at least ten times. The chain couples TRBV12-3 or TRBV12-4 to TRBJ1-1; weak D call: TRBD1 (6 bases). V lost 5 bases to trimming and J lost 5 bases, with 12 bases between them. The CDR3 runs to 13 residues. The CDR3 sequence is CASSLGGRTEAFF. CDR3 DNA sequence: TGTGCCAGCAGTCTTGGGGGCAGAACTGAAGCTTTCTTT.

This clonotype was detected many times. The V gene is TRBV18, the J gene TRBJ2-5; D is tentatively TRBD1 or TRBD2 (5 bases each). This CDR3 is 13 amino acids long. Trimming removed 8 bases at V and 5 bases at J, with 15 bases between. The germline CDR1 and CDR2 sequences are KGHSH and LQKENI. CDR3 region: CASTPRWGETQYF. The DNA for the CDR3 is TGTGCCAGCACCCCCCGTTGGGGGGAGACCCAGTACTTC.